This T cell receptor beta chain was identified in a study of cytomegalovirus exposure and HLA in healthy donors. Concerning this clone: What it binds is unknown.

PCR involved 60 Vbeta and 13 Jbeta primers. Assay: immunoSEQ multiplex PCR; the TCRdb copy retains only in-frame clones and omits some. The top ten clones hold around 0.9% of a sample with 90,000 to 130,000 clones, roughly 73% of them seen once. Findings and limits, study-wide: The number of N-insertions in an Asian-associated ancestry cluster was reportedly below the roughly 670-donor mean in a later analysis.

V shed 0 bases and J shed 1 base, with 12 bases lying between them. The CDR3 spans 16 residues. Germline values: CDR1 SGHRS, CDR2 YFSETQ. The specimen sequenced was PBMCs. The source is a woman aged 25 to 39 in good health and CMV-seronegative. The chain carries TRBV5-1 and TRBJ2-3; possible D gene TRBD1, 6 bases. In DNA, the CDR3 is TGCGCCAGCAGCTTGGAAGTGGGGGCCGGCACAGATACGCAGTATTTT. Its translation is CASSLEVGAGTDTQYF.